The 32 T cell receptor beta chains reported below all come from one sample, sequenced in a study of T cell responses to AZD1222 COVID-19 vaccine. Method: immunoSEQ multiplex PCR; TCRdb's copy keeps in-frame clones and lacks some. The sample has 65,000 to 70,000 clones; about 88% are singletons. The sequencing used peripheral blood, collected on day 0 of AZD1222 vaccination. The receptors stem from an adult in good health.

The chain carries TRBV2 and TRBJ1-1; 7 positions agree with TRBD1. CDR3 size: 13 residues. V shed 4 bases and J 5 bases; nucleotides not matched to a gene: 4. The germline CDR1 and CDR2 sequences are SNHLY and FYNNEI. For the CDR3, the DNA is TGTGCCAGCAGTGCGCAGGGGGGAACTGAAGCTTTCTTT. Amino acids: CASSAQGGTEAFF.

This chain joins TRBV7-9 and TRBJ2-5; 12 nucleotides agree with TRBD1. The germline gives CDR1 SEHNR, CDR2 FQNEAQ (reference sequence). J was trimmed by 3 bases and V by 7 bases; bases with no gene match: 9. The CDR3 is 16 residues long. CDR3 sequence reads: CASTYGDRGLKETQYF. CDR3 sequence (DNA): TGTGCCAGCACCTACGGGGACAGGGGGCTCAAAGAGACCCAGTACTTC.

The gene calls are TRBV18 and TRBJ2-5; 8 nucleotides line up with TRBD2. The V segment lost 3 bases and the J segment 0 bases; nucleotides outside the gene matches: 0. The length of the CDR3 is 14 residues. In germline, CDR1 is KGHSH, CDR2 LQKENI. The CDR3 reads CASSPGGDQETQYF. DNA of the CDR3: TGTGCCAGCTCACCCGGGGGGGACCAAGAGACCCAGTACTTC.

The V gene is TRBV7-2, the J gene TRBJ1-1, with D possibly TRBD1 on 6 matching bases. Per germline, CDR1 SGHTA and CDR2 FQGNSA. This CDR3 has 18 residues. Trimming took off 5 bases at V and 5 bases at J, with 27 bases between the two ends. CDR3 loop: CASSPGIPPDRLGTEAFF. CDR3 nucleotide sequence: TGTGCCAGCAGCCCCGGTATCCCTCCTGACAGGTTGGGGACTGAAGCTTTCTTT.

The CDR3 DNA follows: TGTGCCAGCAGTTTAGCCTGGGCAGGGAGTAATTCACCCCTCCACTTT. Translated, it gives CASSLAWAGSNSPLHF. The chain uses TRBV28 and TRBJ1-6; a possible D gene is TRBD1 (5 bases). The length of the CDR3 is 16 residues. Deletions cut 2 bases from V and 6 bases from J, with 14 bases between. From germline, CDR1 is MDHEN and CDR2 SYDVKM.

The genes are TRBV12-3 or TRBV12-4 and TRBJ1-6, with D perhaps matching TRBD1 (5 bases). The CDR3 sequence is 13 residues long. Trimming took 6 bases from V and 11 from J, leaving 14 bases between them. This CDR3 is CASRGLEGTPLHF. In DNA form, the CDR3 reads TGTGCCAGCAGGGGACTCGAGGGCACACCCCTCCACTTT.

The V call is TRBV11-3, the J call TRBJ1-5; TRBD1 is a possible D gene (5 bases). The V and J ends lost 1 base and 3 bases respectively, with 16 bases between them. The CDR3 runs 17 residues. Germline V gives CDR1 SGHNT, CDR2 YENEEA. CDR3 sequence: CASSLVSPLGTNQPQHF. DNA of the CDR3: TGTGCCAGCAGCTTAGTCAGCCCTCTCGGGACCAATCAGCCCCAGCATTTT.

V gene TRBV4-1 combines with J gene TRBJ1-1, with D possibly TRBD1 on 6 matching bases. Germline assignment: CDR1 MGHRA and CDR2 YSYEKL. V lost 4 bases and J 1 base, leaving 7 bases between the germline ends. There are 13 residues in the CDR3. The CDR3 DNA follows: TGCGCCAGCAGCCTACAGGGGAACACTGAAGCTTTCTTT. It yields the protein CASSLQGNTEAFF.

J is TRBJ2-2 and V is TRBV30; D unresolved. Germline lookup yields CDR1 GTSNPN and CDR2 SVGIG (reference sequence). This CDR3 is 13 amino acids long. Trimming left V 0 bases short and J 3 bases short, with 5 bases between. The CDR3 DNA is TGTGCCTGGAGTGTTGGGGACACCGGGGAGCTGTTTTTT. Translating gives CAWSVGDTGELFF. Full variable domain (missing parts from reference TRBV30 and TRBJ2-2): SQTIHQWPATLVQPVGSPLSLECTVEGTSNPNLYWYRQAAGRGLQLLFYSVGIGQISSEVPQNLSASRPQDRQFILSSKKLLLSDSGFYLCAWSVGDTGELFFGEGSRLTVL.

V and J are TRBV28 and TRBJ1-1; D gene uncertain. This CDR3 has 15 residues. Between the trimmed V and J ends, which lost 7 bases and 1 base, there was a span of 16 bases. Germline V gene data show CDR1 as MDHEN and CDR2 as SYDVKM. CDR3 in amino acids: CASTTRWAGNTEAFF. Written as DNA, the CDR3 is TGTGCCAGCACCACTAGGTGGGCGGGGAACACTGAAGCTTTCTTT.

V gene TRBV6-2 or TRBV6-3 combines with J gene TRBJ1-6; D gene unclear. The CDR3 contains 15 residues. The ends were cut back, 2 bases at V and 7 bases at J, with 12 bases in the middle. From germline, CDR1 is MNHEY and CDR2 SVGEGT. The CDR3 loop reads CASSYVGARNSPLHF. The CDR3 DNA reads as TGTGCCAGCAGTTACGTCGGCGCCCGGAATTCACCCCTCCACTTT.

This chain joins TRBV9 and TRBJ2-1; 10 nucleotides align to TRBD2. This CDR3 region has 16 residues. In germline, CDR1 is SGDLS, CDR2 YYNGEE. The ends lost 2 bases at V and 7 bases at J; junction bases unmatched: 9. This chain's CDR3 is CASSVVAGTSANEQFF. CDR3 DNA sequence: TGTGCCAGCAGCGTTGTGGCCGGGACTAGCGCTAATGAGCAGTTCTTC.

Here the CDR3 DNA reads TGTGCCAGCAGCTTAGTAAGCGAAACCGCCTACGAGCAGTACTTC. This gives the protein CASSLVSETAYEQYF. The J gene is TRBJ2-7, the V gene TRBV7-9; D gene ambiguous. CDR3 size: 15 residues. In germline, CDR1 is SEHNR, CDR2 FQNEAQ (reference sequence). Trimming took 1 base from V and 2 from J, leaving 12 bases between them.

This clone appeared a single time. The CDR3 loop reads CASSPRTGFNEKLFF. CDR3 sequence (DNA): TGTGCCAGCAGTCCCCGGACAGGGTTTAATGAAAAACTGTTTTTT. The chain uses TRBV27 and TRBJ1-4; 8 positions match TRBD1. The germline gives CDR1 MNHEY, CDR2 SMNVEV (reference sequence). CDR3 length: 15 residues. V lost 5 bases and J lost 4; bases outside the gene matches: 6.

V gene TRBV7-9 combines with J gene TRBJ1-1, with 7 bases lining up with TRBD1. CDR3 length: 16 amino acids. The trim removed 5 bases at V and 7 bases at J, leaving 16 bases unmatched. Germline assignment: CDR1 SEHNR and CDR2 FQNEAQ (reference sequence). CDR3 sequence: CASSREYRAQGVEAFF. CDR3 nucleotides: TGTGCCAGCAGCCGCGAATACAGGGCCCAGGGGGTTGAAGCTTTCTTT.

The chain couples TRBV24-1 to TRBJ2-1, with TRBD2 matching 14 bases. The CDR3 contains 17 residues. Germline CDR1 reads KGHDR; CDR2 reads SFDVKD. Losses at the gene ends were 3 bases for V and 7 bases for J; bases not matched to a gene: 7. CDR3 nucleotides: TGTGCCACCAGTGATGGGACTAGCGGGAGAGGGTGGAATGAGCAGTTCTTC. It is translated as CATSDGTSGRGWNEQFF.

The genes are TRBV29-1 and TRBJ2-7; D is possibly TRBD2 (5 bases). Germline lookup yields CDR1 SQVTM and CDR2 ANQGSEA. Trimming pared 4 bases from V and 0 bases from J, leaving 10 bases between. The length of the CDR3 is 13 residues. The CDR3 bases are TGCAGCGTTGCGTCGCTAGCCTCCTACGAGCAGTACTTC. Translated: CSVASLASYEQYF.

The chain combines TRBV5-1 with TRBJ2-1; D might be TRBD1 or TRBD2, each matching 6 bases. This CDR3 is 14 amino acids long. CDR1 and CDR2 (germline): SGHRS, YFSETQ. V shed 0 bases and J shed 9 bases, with 13 bases lying between them. CDR3 DNA sequence: TGCGCCAGCAGCTTGGCGGGGGCGATGGGTGAGCAGTTCTTC. Amino acid sequence: CASSLAGAMGEQFF.

The rearrangement links TRBV3-1 (or the pseudogene TRBV3-2) to TRBJ2-1; 8 positions agree with TRBD2. V lost 3 bases, J lost 0 bases, and 4 bases stayed unmatched. CDR1 and CDR2 from the germline V gene are LGHDT and YNNKEL (reference sequence). This CDR3 is 16 amino acids long. The CDR3, as DNA: TGTGCCAGCAGCCACCGCGGGAGGAGCTCCTACAATGAGCAGTTCTTC. Translation gives CASSHRGRSSYNEQFF.

V and J are TRBV29-1 and TRBJ1-5; D gene uncertain. Trimming took off 4 bases at V and 0 bases at J, with 4 bases between the two ends. The germline gives CDR1 SQVTM, CDR2 ANQGSEA. This CDR3 comprises 12 residues. The CDR3: CSVADSNQPQHF. CDR3 bases: TGCAGCGTTGCAGATAGCAATCAGCCCCAGCATTTT.

The J gene is TRBJ1-4, the V gene TRBV5-1; D remains unclear. The CDR3 contains 14 residues. Germline V lookup: CDR1 SGHRS, CDR2 YFSETQ. V dropped 7 bases and J dropped 8 bases, with 18 bases sitting between them. CDR3 amino acids: CASGENTLGEKLFF. CDR3 coding DNA: TGCGCCAGCGGAGAGAACACCCTGGGGGAAAAACTGTTTTTT. Supplemented by reference TRBV5-1 and TRBJ1-4, the full variable domain reads KAGVTQTPRYLIKTRGQQVTLSCSPISGHRSVSWYQQTPGQGLQFLFEYFSETQRNKGNFPGRFSGRQFSNSRSEMNVSTLELGDSALYLCASGENTLGEKLFFGSGTQLSVL.

V is TRBV27 and J is TRBJ1-6, with 7 bases identical to TRBD1. V shed 1 base and J 8 bases; nucleotides not matched to a gene: 11. Germline CDR1 reads MNHEY; CDR2 reads SMNVEV (reference sequence). The CDR3 runs 17 residues. CDR3 protein: CASSLLGQGGAHSPLHF. For the CDR3, the DNA is TGTGCCAGCAGTTTATTGGGGCAAGGGGGCGCCCATTCACCCCTCCACTTT.

The rearrangement links TRBV9 to TRBJ2-3; no clear D. The CDR3 runs 11 residues. With 0 bases removed from V and 6 bases from J, the gap between germline ends came to 2 bases. Germline V gene lookup returns CDR1 SGDLS and CDR2 YYNGEE. The DNA of the CDR3 is TGTGCCAGCAGCGTAGGGGATACGCAGTATTTT. This gives the protein CASSVGDTQYF.

This clone was seen a single time. This rearrangement joins TRBV7-9 to TRBJ2-3; D not resolved. Germline V gene data show CDR1 as SEHNR and CDR2 as FQNEAQ (reference sequence). Trimming left V 0 bases short and J 1 base short, with 14 bases between. The CDR3 spans 17 residues. The CDR3 loop reads CASSLAQVEWGTDTQYF. The CDR3, as DNA: TGTGCCAGCAGCTTAGCGCAGGTGGAGTGGGGCACAGATACGCAGTATTTT.

The V and J genes are TRBV13 and TRBJ1-1, with a tentative D call TRBD1 (5 bases). This CDR3 is built from 14 residues. The germline V and J ends were trimmed by 4 bases and 2 bases, with 11 bases remaining between them. Germline V gene lookup returns CDR1 PRHDT and CDR2 FYEKMQ (reference sequence). Here the CDR3 DNA reads TGTGCCAGCAGCTACCCGACAGAAAACACTGAAGCTTTCTTT. Amino acids: CASSYPTENTEAFF.

The J gene is TRBJ2-7, the V gene TRBV2; either TRBD1 or TRBD2 may supply D (5 bases each). V was shortened by 11 bases and J by 0 bases, with 17 bases between the two germline ends. The CDR3 is 14 amino acids. The germline gives CDR1 SNHLY, CDR2 FYNNEI. The CDR3 nucleotides are TGTGCCTCCCTGGGGGAAGGACTCTCCTACGAGCAGTACTTC. Encoded protein: CASLGEGLSYEQYF.

The chain combines TRBV4-1 with TRBJ1-5, with a tentative D call TRBD1 (6 bases). This CDR3 has 17 residues. Trimming removed 1 base from V and 2 bases from J, with 15 bases in between. Per the germline V gene, CDR1 is MGHRA and CDR2 is YSYEKL. Here the CDR3 reads CASSQVLGTIGNQPQHF. CDR3 bases: TGCGCCAGCAGCCAAGTTTTGGGGACAATTGGCAATCAGCCCCAGCATTTT.

The chain combines TRBV4-3 with TRBJ2-4; TRBD1 matches 12 bases. Germline V gene lookup returns CDR1 LGHNA and CDR2 YSLEER. The CDR3 sequence is 19 residues long. Germline trimming cut 0 bases from V and 2 bases from J; bases unmatched to any gene: 8. CDR3 amino acids: CASSQERGTGGRTKNIQYF. DNA of the CDR3: TGCGCCAGCAGCCAAGAAAGAGGGACAGGGGGCAGGACCAAAAACATTCAGTACTTC.

This chain connects TRBV5-6 to TRBJ2-1; D is perhaps TRBD2 (6 bases). The V end was cut by 3 bases, the J end by 9 bases, with 13 bases between. The CDR3 loop spans 13 amino acids. CDR1 SGHDT and CDR2 YYEEEE come from the germline V gene. The CDR3 DNA reads TGTGCCAGCAGCTGGGGGACTCGCGGTGAGCAGTTCTTC. This encodes CASSWGTRGEQFF.

The V call is TRBV11-2, the J call TRBJ2-1; TRBD2 agrees at 14 bases. The V segment lost 5 bases and the J segment 12 bases; nucleotides outside the gene matches: 9. The CDR3 extends over 15 amino acids. Per germline, CDR1 SGHAT and CDR2 FQNNGV. The CDR3 here is CASSPGTSGSVGQFF. CDR3 sequence (DNA): TGTGCCAGCAGCCCGGGGACTAGCGGGAGCGTTGGGCAGTTCTTC.

This clone was observed once. Germline and junction disagree at one end, which may indicate a read error. This chain's CDR3 is CAGSEREAGGEYF. CDR3 in DNA: TGTGCCGGCAGCGAGAGGGAGGCGGGAGGAGAGTACTTC. The chain couples TRBV6-2 or TRBV6-3 to TRBJ2-7; 8 bases align to TRBD2. The CDR3 spans 13 residues. Germline CDR1 and CDR2: MNHEY and SVGEGT.

The chain employs TRBV7-9 and TRBJ1-1; no reliable D call. The CDR3 sequence is 13 residues long. V was trimmed by 2 bases and J by 3 bases, leaving 7 bases between them. Germline CDR1 reads SEHNR; CDR2 reads FQNEAQ (reference sequence). The CDR3 loop is CASSLMRDTEAFF. The CDR3 nucleotides are TGTGCCAGCAGCTTAATGAGGGACACTGAAGCTTTCTTT.